Below, 24 T cell receptor beta chains from the same sample are listed, as sequenced in a study of blood T cell repertoires in COVID-19. TCRdb's table, derived via immunoSEQ multiplex PCR, lists solely in-frame clones and lacks some. Of 85,000 to 100,000 clones in the sample, approximately 80% were seen once. Specimen: peripheral blood. These TCRs come from a human donor in a cohort sampled during active COVID-19.

For the CDR3, the DNA is TGTGCCAGCAGTGGTTTAACAGGTTCCACTAACTATGGCTACACCTTC. Its translation: CASSGLTGSTNYGYTF. The rearrangement joins TRBV6-1 to TRBJ1-2; weak D call: TRBD1 (5 bases). The germline V and J ends were trimmed by 4 bases and 0 bases, with 15 bases remaining between them. CDR3 length: 16 amino acids. The germline gives CDR1 MNHNS, CDR2 SASEGT.

The chain joins TRBV6-1 to TRBJ2-2; 11 bases fit TRBD1. The ends lost 6 bases at V and 5 bases at J; junction bases unmatched: 5. The CDR3 is 15 amino acids. CDR1 MNHNS and CDR2 SASEGT come from the germline V gene. The CDR3 sequence: CASRAGQGGTGELFF. Written as DNA, the CDR3 is TGTGCCAGCAGAGCGGGACAGGGGGGAACCGGGGAGCTGTTTTTT.

The CDR3 DNA sequence: TGTGCCAGCAGCCGGACTAGCGGGAGTTACGAGCAGTACTTC. As protein: CASSRTSGSYEQYF. The J gene is TRBJ2-7, the V gene TRBV7-9; 13 bases fit TRBD2. Germline CDR1 is SEHNR and CDR2 is FQNEAQ (reference sequence). The CDR3 extends over 14 amino acids. Trimming took 5 bases from V and 4 from J; bases not matched to a gene: 2.

The CDR3 sequence: CASSERTGLKYGYTF. The CDR3 coding sequence is TGTGCCAGCAGTGAGCGGACAGGGCTGAAGTATGGCTACACCTTC. The V and J genes are TRBV6-1 and TRBJ1-2, with 8 positions matching TRBD1. Germline V gives CDR1 MNHNS, CDR2 SASEGT. This CDR3 has 15 residues. V lost 3 bases to trimming and J lost 5 bases; unmatched junction nucleotides: 8.

This clone was counted once. The chain employs TRBV14 and TRBJ1-4; D is unclear. Germline CDR1 reads SGHDN; CDR2 reads FVKESK. The CDR3 is 12 residues long. V shed 3 bases and J shed 12 bases, with 11 bases lying between them. CDR3 residues: CASSQRFAELFF. The CDR3, as DNA: TGTGCCAGCAGCCAGAGGTTCGCAGAACTGTTTTTT.

This clone was seen just once. The rearrangement links TRBV11-3 to TRBJ2-3, with no clear D. The V and J ends lost 0 bases and 0 bases respectively, with 7 bases between them. Germline loops: CDR1 SGHNT, CDR2 YENEEA. This CDR3 comprises 15 residues. Here the CDR3 reads CASSLDPSSTDTQYF. CDR3 nucleotides: TGTGCCAGCAGCTTAGATCCGTCCAGCACAGATACGCAGTATTTT.

The chain is built from TRBV28 and TRBJ2-3; D unclear. CDR3 length equals 14 residues. The V and J ends lost 3 bases and 2 bases respectively, with 9 bases between them. CDR1 and CDR2 (germline): MDHEN, SYDVKM. CDR3 coding DNA: TGTGCCAGCAGTTTCAGGCCGCTCACAGATACGCAGTATTTT. Translating gives CASSFRPLTDTQYF.

V usage is TRBV6-1 and J usage is TRBJ2-1; 7 bases are a match to TRBD1. Germline assignment: CDR1 MNHNS and CDR2 SASEGT. Trimming at V came to 7 bases and at J to 0 bases, leaving 3 bases not matched to a gene. This CDR3 contains 14 residues. CDR3 amino acids: CASNRDSSYNEQFF. The CDR3 region has the DNA TGTGCCAGCAATCGGGACAGCTCCTACAATGAGCAGTTCTTC.

The V and J genes are TRBV19 and TRBJ2-3; 7 nucleotides match TRBD2. The CDR3 runs 13 residues. Germline V lookup: CDR1 LNHDA, CDR2 SQIVND (reference sequence). Trimming removed 7 bases from V and 4 bases from J; junction bases left unmatched: 5. The CDR3 sequence is CASTEGGADTQYF. CDR3 nucleotide sequence: TGTGCCAGTACAGAGGGAGGGGCAGATACGCAGTATTTT.

This rearrangement joins TRBV2 to TRBJ2-5; perhaps TRBD2 as D (5 bases). The CDR3 loop spans 13 amino acids. With 4 bases removed from V and 2 bases from J, the gap between germline ends came to 8 bases. CDR1 and CDR2 from the germline V gene are SNHLY and FYNNEI. This chain's CDR3 is CASSAGGQETQYF. As DNA, the CDR3 is TGTGCCAGCAGTGCCGGCGGGCAAGAGACCCAGTACTTC.

The V gene is TRBV19, the J gene TRBJ2-7; 11 nucleotides agree with TRBD1. Germline assignment: CDR1 LNHDA and CDR2 SQIVND (reference sequence). The CDR3 spans 16 residues. The J segment lost 7 bases and the V segment lost 5 bases, leaving 13 bases of the junction unmatched. DNA for the CDR3: TGTGCCAGTAGTGCGTATGGACAGGGGGCGCTGGGTGAGCAGTACTTC. Encoded protein: CASSAYGQGALGEQYF.

This chain uses TRBV20-1 with TRBJ2-3, with 7 bases lining up with TRBD2. The CDR3 totals 19 residues. V lost 3 bases, J lost 3 bases, and 21 bases stayed unmatched. Germline CDR1 is DFQATT and CDR2 is SNEGSKA (reference sequence). CDR3: CSASFGGTERDYPTDTQYF. CDR3 in DNA: TGCAGTGCTAGTTTTGGTGGTACGGAGCGGGACTACCCAACAGATACGCAGTATTTT.

The rearrangement links TRBV19 to TRBJ1-2, with 7 bases fitting TRBD1. CDR1 LNHDA and CDR2 SQIVND come from the germline V gene (reference sequence). The ends lost 7 bases at V and 0 bases at J; junction bases unmatched: 5. This CDR3 has 14 residues. CDR3 bases: TGTGCCAGTATAAGGGGGCCAGCTAACTATGGCTACACCTTC. It codes for CASIRGPANYGYTF.

The rearrangement uses TRBV6-6 and TRBJ1-5; D may be TRBD1 (6 bases). CDR1 and CDR2 (germline): MNHNY, SVGAGI (reference sequence). Between the trimmed V and J ends, which lost 3 bases and 6 bases, there was a span of 12 bases. CDR3 length equals 14 residues. Written as DNA, the CDR3 is TGTGCCAGCAGTTATGCGGAACAGGGTCAGCCCCAGCATTTT. This translates into CASSYAEQGQPQHF.

J is TRBJ2-3 and V is TRBV4-3; 8 bases agree with TRBD1. V lost 4 bases to trimming and J lost 8 bases; unmatched junction nucleotides: 11. The CDR3 runs to 15 residues. CDR1 and CDR2 from the germline V gene are LGHNA and YSLEER. The CDR3: CASSLALDRAFTQYF. In DNA form, the CDR3 reads TGCGCCAGCAGCCTAGCCTTGGACAGGGCTTTTACGCAGTATTTT.

The chain joins TRBV27 to TRBJ2-7; 9 bases are a match to TRBD2. The V and J ends lost 0 bases and 3 bases, in that order; junction bases with no gene match: 12. The CDR3 extends over 18 amino acids. Germline lookup yields CDR1 MNHEY and CDR2 SMNVEV (reference sequence). The CDR3 DNA is TGTGCCAGCAGTTTATCTCCAGAGCTAGCGGGATCCTTCTACGAGCAGTACTTC. The encoded protein is CASSLSPELAGSFYEQYF.

This clone was counted once. V gene TRBV5-1 combines with J gene TRBJ1-2, with 11 bases matching TRBD1. Germline values: CDR1 SGHRS, CDR2 YFSETQ. The junction had 1 base not matched to a gene; V was cut back by 3 bases and J by 6 bases. There are 13 residues in the CDR3. The CDR3 DNA is TGCGCCAGCAGCTGGACAGGGGGCAATGGCTACACCTTC. Its protein is CASSWTGGNGYTF.

This clone was picked up a small number of times. The chain has TRBV9 and TRBJ1-6; D is possibly TRBD1 (6 bases). The V end lost 3 bases, the J end lost 4 bases, and 11 bases lay between the germline ends. Germline lookup yields CDR1 SGDLS and CDR2 YYNGEE. The CDR3 totals 15 residues. This chain's CDR3 is CASSDRVGYNSPLHF. The CDR3 coding sequence is TGTGCCAGCAGCGACAGGGTTGGGTATAATTCACCCCTCCACTTT.

This clone was recorded a few times. The chain carries TRBV27 and TRBJ1-1; perhaps TRBD1 as D (5 bases). This CDR3 has 16 amino acids. Trimming took off 6 bases at V and 10 bases at J, with 27 bases between the two ends. CDR1 and CDR2 (germline): MNHEY, SMNVEV (reference sequence). CDR3 bases: TGTGCCAGCAGCCCCTTTCCCATCGACAAAGGGGTTGGAGCTTTCTTT. Protein: CASSPFPIDKGVGAFF.

V usage is TRBV2 and J usage is TRBJ2-7, with D perhaps matching TRBD2 (6 bases). Deletions cut 7 bases from V and 4 bases from J, with 14 bases between. This CDR3 has 13 residues. Germline CDR1 SNHLY, CDR2 FYNNEI. Here the CDR3 reads CASTRENPYEQYF. The DNA for the CDR3 is TGTGCCAGCACCCGGGAGAACCCTTACGAGCAGTACTTC.

This chain links TRBV6-1 with TRBJ2-7; D is unclear. Per germline, CDR1 MNHNS and CDR2 SASEGT. CDR3 length equals 13 residues. V lost 0 bases and J 4 bases, leaving 7 bases between the germline ends. CDR3 DNA sequence: TGTGCCAGCAGTGAAGCGAGTACTTACGAGCAGTACTTC. Its protein is CASSEASTYEQYF.

The CDR3 DNA is TGTGCCAGCAGCCAAGTGGGGGGGAGCACTGAAGCTTTCTTT. Translating gives CASSQVGGSTEAFF. The chain uses TRBV3-1 (or the pseudogene TRBV3-2) and TRBJ1-1; D might be TRBD1 (5 bases). From germline, CDR1 is LGHDT and CDR2 YNNKEL (reference sequence). V was trimmed by 1 base and J by 4 bases, leaving 10 bases between them. This CDR3 spans 14 amino acids.

This clone was seen just once. The chain combines TRBV27 with TRBJ1-2, with 7 bases matching TRBD1. Germline CDR1 is MNHEY and CDR2 is SMNVEV (reference sequence). Germline trimming cut 4 bases from V and 5 bases from J; bases unmatched to any gene: 10. The CDR3 has 15 residues. In DNA form, the CDR3 reads TGTGCCAGCAGTTACCGGACAGGTTTGGGGTATGGCTACACCTTC. Protein: CASSYRTGLGYGYTF.

V and J are TRBV10-2 and TRBJ2-3; 10 bases map to TRBD2. The germline V gene encodes CDR1 WSHSY and CDR2 SAAADI. The CDR3 length is 14 residues. J gave up 3 bases and V 7 bases, and 4 bases lay outside the gene matches. The CDR3 bases are TGCGCCAGCACCGTAGCGGGAGGAACAGATACGCAGTATTTT. It codes for CASTVAGGTDTQYF.